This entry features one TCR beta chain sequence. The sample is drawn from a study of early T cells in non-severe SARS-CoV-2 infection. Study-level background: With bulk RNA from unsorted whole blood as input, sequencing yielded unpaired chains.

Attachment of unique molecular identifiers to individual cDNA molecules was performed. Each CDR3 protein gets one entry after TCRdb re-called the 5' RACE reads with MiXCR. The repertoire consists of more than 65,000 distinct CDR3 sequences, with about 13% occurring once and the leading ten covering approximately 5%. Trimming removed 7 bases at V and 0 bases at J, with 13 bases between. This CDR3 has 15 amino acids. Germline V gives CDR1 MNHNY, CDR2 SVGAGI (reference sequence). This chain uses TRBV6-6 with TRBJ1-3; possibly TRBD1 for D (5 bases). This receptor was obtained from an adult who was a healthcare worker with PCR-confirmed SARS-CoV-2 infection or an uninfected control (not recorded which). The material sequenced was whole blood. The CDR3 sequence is CASTQGLNSGNTIYF. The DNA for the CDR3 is TGTGCCAGCACCCAGGGACTGAACTCTGGAAACACCATATATTTT.